One sample yielded the 3 T cell receptor beta chains listed below, sequenced in a study of patients and donors after allogeneic stem cell transplantation. TCRdb ran MiXCR on the RT-PCR reads and lists one entry per CDR3 protein. The sample includes about a million distinct CDR3 sequences, around 17% seen only once; the top ten take about 6%. The sequenced material came from blood, either unsorted or a sorted T cell fraction (not recorded which). These receptors were taken from a human donor who was either an allogeneic HSCT recipient or a stem cell or donor lymphocyte infusion donor (not recorded which). It is not recorded whose cells these are; they may come from a transplant donor.

This clonotype was observed many times. The J gene is TRBJ2-5, the V gene TRBV10-3; tentatively, D is TRBD2 (5 bases). V lost 3 bases to trimming and J lost 5 bases, with 7 bases between them. Per germline, CDR1 ENHRY and CDR2 SYGVKD. This CDR3 is built from 12 residues. The CDR3 nucleotides read TGTGCCATCAGTGAACGAGGGGAGACCCAGTACTTC. This codes for CAISERGETQYF.

The rearrangement joins TRBV24-1 to TRBJ2-7, with D tentatively TRBD2 (5 bases). Germline CDR1 and CDR2: KGHDR and SFDVKD. V was clipped by 4 bases and J by 1 base, with 10 bases between them. The CDR3 is 14 amino acids. CDR3: CATSDSGPSYEQYF. As DNA, the CDR3 is TGTGCCACCAGTGACAGCGGTCCTTCCTACGAGCAGTACTTC.

Of note for this clonotype: An end of the junction differs from the germline gene, which may be a read error. The chain uses TRBV7-7 and TRBJ2-5; D unresolved. The CDR3 has 14 residues. CDR1 and CDR2 (germline): SSHAT, FNYEAQ (reference sequence). The CDR3 nucleotides are TGTGCTAGCAGCTTAGCCCCTTCCCAAGAGACCCAGTACTTC. Its translation is CASSLAPSQETQYF.